A single sample is the source of the 23 T cell receptor beta chains below, sequenced in a study of blood T cell repertoires in COVID-19. Using immunoSEQ multiplex PCR, the repertoire was profiled, and TCRdb retains in-frame clones only, with some absent. The sample lists roughly 240,000 clones, about 90% occurring once. Sequencing was done on a sample of PBMCs or T cells enriched from blood (not recorded which). These receptors came from a man between 50 and 59 years old who had been exposed to COVID-19.

This clone was picked up one time. This rearrangement joins TRBV28 to TRBJ2-7; D unresolved. Germline loops: CDR1 MDHEN, CDR2 SYDVKM. The CDR3 loop spans 12 amino acids. The V gene lost 2 bases and the J gene lost 3 bases, with 5 bases spanning the gap. This CDR3 is CASSLNSYEQYF. CDR3 bases: TGTGCCAGCAGTTTAAACAGCTACGAGCAGTACTTC.

The chain uses TRBV5-4 and TRBJ1-4; 8 positions agree with TRBD1. Germline lookup yields CDR1 SGHNT and CDR2 YYREEE (reference sequence). This CDR3 has 18 residues. V shed 4 bases and J 2 bases; nucleotides not matched to a gene: 13. In nucleotides, the CDR3 is TGTGCCAGCAGCCTACCGCCGACAGGGGCGAGGACTAATGAAAAACTGTTTTTT. As protein: CASSLPPTGARTNEKLFF.

The chain links TRBV28 to TRBJ1-4, with D perhaps TRBD1 (5 bases). Germline V lookup: CDR1 MDHEN, CDR2 SYDVKM. CDR3 length: 15 amino acids. The V end lost 0 bases, the J end lost 7 bases, and 12 bases lay between the germline ends. The CDR3 DNA reads TGTGCCAGCAGTTTATGGCAGGGCGGGGGTGAAAAACTGTTTTTT. It encodes CASSLWQGGGEKLFF.

The chain is built from TRBV7-3 and TRBJ2-3; TRBD1 is a possible D gene (6 bases). Trimming removed 0 bases from V and 2 bases from J, with 9 bases in between. The CDR3 spans 15 residues. Germline CDR1 SGHTA, CDR2 FQGTGA. The CDR3 loop reads CASSLTPGDTDTQYF. CDR3 sequence (DNA): TGTGCCAGCAGCTTAACCCCAGGGGACACAGATACGCAGTATTTT. Variable domain in full (rest from reference TRBV7-3 and TRBJ2-3): GAGVSQTPSNKVTEKGKYVELRCDPISGHTALYWYRQSLGQGPEFLIYFQGTGAADDSGLPNDRFFAVRPEGSVSTLKIQRTERGDSAVYLCASSLTPGDTDTQYFGPGTRLTVL.

For this clone: In the same sample, other DNA sequences code for this CDR3. The gene calls are TRBV5-1 and TRBJ1-1, with 8 positions matching TRBD1. This CDR3 is 16 amino acids long. CDR1 and CDR2 (germline): SGHRS, YFSETQ. Unmatched junction bases numbered 8, after V lost 4 bases and J lost 0 bases. CDR3 sequence: CASSSGTGSMNTEAFF. CDR3 DNA sequence: TGCGCCAGCAGCAGCGGGACAGGATCCATGAACACTGAAGCTTTCTTT.

This clone was observed a single time. The V call is TRBV2, the J call TRBJ2-1; 10 bases agree with TRBD1. After removal of 6 bases from V and 7 bases from J, the junction contained 6 bases not matched to a gene. The CDR3 runs to 14 residues. The germline CDR1 and CDR2 sequences are SNHLY and FYNNEI. As DNA, the CDR3 is TGTGCCAGCAGCCGGGACAGGGGTATTAATGAGCAGTTCTTC. It is translated as CASSRDRGINEQFF. The variable domain in full, with the rest retrieved from reference TRBV2 and TRBJ2-1, is EPEVTQTPSHQVTQMGQEVILRCVPISNHLYFYWYRQILGQKVEFLVSFYNNEISEKSEIFDDQFSVERPDGSNFTLKIRSTKLEDSAMYFCASSRDRGINEQFFGPGTRLTVL.

The chain joins TRBV24-1 to TRBJ2-4; TRBD2 aligns across 13 bases. V gave up 7 bases and J gave up 5 bases; unmatched junction bases: 4. This CDR3 contains 15 residues. CDR1 is KGHDR, CDR2 SFDVKD, per germline. The CDR3 coding sequence is TGTGCCACCAGCGGGACTAGCGGGGCGGAAAACATTCAGTACTTC. Protein sequence: CATSGTSGAENIQYF.

V gene TRBV27 combines with J gene TRBJ2-7; D is possibly TRBD2 (5 bases). Germline CDR1 is MNHEY and CDR2 is SMNVEV (reference sequence). The CDR3 sequence is 14 residues long. Trimming stripped 5 bases from V and 0 bases from J, with 11 bases between. This CDR3 reads CASSPAASSYEQYF. DNA of the CDR3: TGTGCCAGCAGTCCAGCGGCAAGCTCCTACGAGCAGTACTTC.

This rearrangement joins TRBV5-1 to TRBJ2-3; the D gene is possibly TRBD2 (6 bases). The CDR3 loop spans 17 amino acids. V shed 0 bases and J shed 1 base, with 15 bases lying between them. The germline V gene encodes CDR1 SGHRS and CDR2 YFSETQ. DNA of the CDR3: TGCGCCAGCAGCTTGGTGTTTGGGGGGATCCGCACAGATACGCAGTATTTT. Its protein product is CASSLVFGGIRTDTQYF.

Here the CDR3 DNA reads TGTGCCACCAGTGTTTCCGGGACAGGGGACCATCAGCCCCAGCATTTT. Amino acids: CATSVSGTGDHQPQHF. The rearrangement joins TRBV24-1 to TRBJ1-5, with 10 bases fitting TRBD1. Per the germline V gene, CDR1 is KGHDR and CDR2 is SFDVKD. V was pared by 5 bases and J by 5 bases, with 8 bases of the junction left unmatched. CDR3 length: 16 amino acids.

The chain couples TRBV28 to TRBJ2-3; D call uncertain. CDR1 MDHEN and CDR2 SYDVKM come from the germline V gene. The CDR3 has 14 amino acids. Trimming took 2 bases from V and 2 from J, leaving 8 bases between them. The CDR3 protein is CASSLGGDTDTQYF. In nucleotides, the CDR3 is TGTGCCAGCAGTTTAGGTGGAGACACAGATACGCAGTATTTT.

CDR3 DNA sequence: TGTGCCAGCAGTCTCCCTACAGGGATCCCCTACGAGCAGTACTTC. This codes for CASSLPTGIPYEQYF. V is TRBV27 and J is TRBJ2-7, with a tentative D call TRBD1 (6 bases). V was pared by 5 bases and J by 2 bases, with 16 bases between. This CDR3 contains 15 residues. The germline CDR1 and CDR2 sequences are MNHEY and SMNVEV (reference sequence).

The V call is TRBV14, the J call TRBJ2-3; 7 bases agree with TRBD2. The CDR3 covers 14 residues. V shed 1 base, J shed 6 bases, and the junction held 4 bases outside the gene matches. From germline, CDR1 is SGHDN and CDR2 FVKESK. CDR3 protein: CASSQVGGSDTQYF. The CDR3 bases are TGTGCCAGCAGCCAAGTGGGGGGGTCGGATACGCAGTATTTT.

The chain links TRBV28 to TRBJ1-1; D may be TRBD1 (5 bases). CDR1 and CDR2 (germline): MDHEN, SYDVKM. The CDR3 covers 13 residues. Deletions cut 10 bases from V and 4 bases from J, with 16 bases between. The CDR3 protein is CATYPRVITEAFF. CDR3 bases: TGTGCCACCTACCCCAGGGTGATCACTGAAGCTTTCTTT.

This clone was detected a few times. The junction shows a germline mismatch at one end, possibly a read error. The chain links TRBV19 to TRBJ1-2, with 8 bases lining up with TRBD1. This CDR3 spans 13 amino acids. The germline V gene has CDR1 LNHDA and CDR2 SQIVND (reference sequence). The CDR3 sequence is CASSIVQGQGVIF. The DNA of the CDR3 is TGTGCCAGTAGTATAGTCCAAGGACAGGGAGTGATCTTC.

The chain uses TRBV24-1 and TRBJ2-1, with D possibly matching TRBD1 (5 bases). CDR1 is KGHDR and CDR2 is SFDVKD in the germline V gene. Trimming pared 2 bases from V and 12 bases from J, leaving 13 bases between. The CDR3 consists of 13 residues. CDR3 nucleotide sequence: TGTGCCACCAGTGATTCAGGGCAGGTAGGGCAGTTCTTC. It is translated as CATSDSGQVGQFF.

The chain combines TRBV5-1 with TRBJ1-1; D not certain. V shed 6 bases and J shed 0 bases, with 12 bases lying between them. The CDR3 has 14 amino acids. CDR1 is SGHRS and CDR2 is YFSETQ in the germline V gene. CDR3: CASTEAIMNTEAFF. CDR3 DNA sequence: TGCGCCAGCACCGAGGCGATAATGAACACTGAAGCTTTCTTT.

The chain uses TRBV27 and TRBJ1-4, with 8 positions matching TRBD1. The V segment lost 7 bases and the J segment 6 bases; nucleotides outside the gene matches: 7. CDR3 length: 14 residues. Per germline, CDR1 MNHEY and CDR2 SMNVEV (reference sequence). CDR3 bases: TGTGCCAGCACCAGGACAGGGCGGGATGAAAAACTGTTTTTT. It specifies CASTRTGRDEKLFF.

The rearrangement joins TRBV18 to TRBJ1-1; tentatively, D is TRBD1 (5 bases). This CDR3 contains 16 residues. Trimming removed 0 bases from V and 0 bases from J, with 11 bases in between. Germline V gene data show CDR1 as KGHSH and CDR2 as LQKENI. The CDR3 here is CASSPPRRGMNTEAFF. The CDR3 DNA follows: TGTGCCAGCTCACCACCGCGGAGGGGTATGAACACTGAAGCTTTCTTT.

V is TRBV7-2 and J is TRBJ1-4, with 8 bases identical to TRBD1. The V gene end was trimmed by 4 bases and the J gene end by 7 bases; junction bases not matched to a gene: 5. Germline lookup yields CDR1 SGHTA and CDR2 FQGNSA. CDR3 size: 14 residues. The CDR3: CASSSRGQGEKLFF. DNA of the CDR3: TGTGCCAGCAGCTCCAGGGGGCAGGGTGAAAAACTGTTTTTT.

This chain uses TRBV5-1 with TRBJ2-2; TRBD2 is a possible D gene (6 bases). CDR1 is SGHRS, CDR2 YFSETQ, per germline. There are 17 residues in the CDR3. V lost 0 bases and J 0 bases, leaving 12 bases between the germline ends. Written as DNA, the CDR3 is TGCGCCAGCAGCTTGGACGGGAGAGTAACGAACACCGGGGAGCTGTTTTTT. Translation gives CASSLDGRVTNTGELFF.

The rearrangement joins TRBV5-4 to TRBJ2-7; 7 bases match TRBD1. CDR3 length: 15 residues. Trimming took 5 bases from V and 0 from J; bases not matched to a gene: 8. Germline loops: CDR1 SGHNT, CDR2 YYREEE (reference sequence). CDR3 region: CASSSTGAYSYEQYF. CDR3 coding DNA: TGTGCCAGCAGTTCAACAGGGGCCTACTCCTACGAGCAGTACTTC. Based on the CDR3 plus reference TRBV5-4 and TRBJ2-7, the full variable domain is ETGVTQSPTHLIKTRGQQVTLRCSSQSGHNTVSWYQQALGQGPQFIFQYYREEENGRGNFPPRFSGLQFPNYSSELNVNALELDDSALYLCASSSTGAYSYEQYFGPGTRLTVT.

The chain uses TRBV10-3 and TRBJ2-3; TRBD2 matches 9 bases. Germline CDR1 and CDR2: ENHRY and SYGVKD. V trimming: 5 bases; J trimming: 2 bases; junction bases outside the gene matches: 11. This CDR3 spans 17 amino acids. CDR3 sequence: CAISQELAGAPTDTQYF. DNA of the CDR3: TGTGCCATCAGTCAGGAATTAGCGGGGGCCCCCACAGATACGCAGTATTTT.